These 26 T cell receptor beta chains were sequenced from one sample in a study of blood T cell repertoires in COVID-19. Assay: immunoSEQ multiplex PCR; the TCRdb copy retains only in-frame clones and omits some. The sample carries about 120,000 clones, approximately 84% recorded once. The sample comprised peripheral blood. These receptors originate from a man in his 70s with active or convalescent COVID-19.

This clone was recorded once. This CDR3 reads CASSFDSPYQPQHF. The DNA for the CDR3 is TGTGCCAGCAGTTTCGACAGTCCCTATCAGCCCCAGCATTTT. V and J are TRBV6-5 and TRBJ1-5, with a possible D match to TRBD1 (5 bases). The CDR3 has 14 residues. V lost 4 bases, J lost 5 bases, and 12 bases lay in between. The germline V gene encodes CDR1 MNHEY and CDR2 SVGAGI.

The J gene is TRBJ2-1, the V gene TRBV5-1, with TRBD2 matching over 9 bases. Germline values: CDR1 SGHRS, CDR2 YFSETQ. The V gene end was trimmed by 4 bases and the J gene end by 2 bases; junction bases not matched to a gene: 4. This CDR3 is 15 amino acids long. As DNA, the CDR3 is TGCGCCAGCAGCCAGACTAGCGGACCCTACAATGAGCAGTTCTTC. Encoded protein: CASSQTSGPYNEQFF.

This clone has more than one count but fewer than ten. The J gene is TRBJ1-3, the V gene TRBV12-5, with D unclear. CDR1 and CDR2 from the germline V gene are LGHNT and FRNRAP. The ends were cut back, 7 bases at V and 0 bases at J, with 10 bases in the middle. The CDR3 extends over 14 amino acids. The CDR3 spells CASAPRVSGNTIYF. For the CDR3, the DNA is TGTGCTAGTGCTCCGCGGGTCTCTGGAAACACCATATATTTT.

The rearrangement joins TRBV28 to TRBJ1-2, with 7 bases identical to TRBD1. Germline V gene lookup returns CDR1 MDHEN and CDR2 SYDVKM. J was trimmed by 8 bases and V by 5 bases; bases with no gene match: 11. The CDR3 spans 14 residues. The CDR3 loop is CASSPPTGRRGYTF. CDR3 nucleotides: TGTGCCAGCAGTCCGCCGACAGGGCGGAGAGGCTACACCTTC.

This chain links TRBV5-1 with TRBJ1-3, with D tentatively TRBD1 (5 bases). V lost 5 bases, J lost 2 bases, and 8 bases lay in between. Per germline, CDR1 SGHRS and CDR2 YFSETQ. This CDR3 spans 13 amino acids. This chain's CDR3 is CASRKTAGNTIYF. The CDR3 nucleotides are TGCGCCAGCAGAAAGACAGCTGGAAACACCATATATTTT.

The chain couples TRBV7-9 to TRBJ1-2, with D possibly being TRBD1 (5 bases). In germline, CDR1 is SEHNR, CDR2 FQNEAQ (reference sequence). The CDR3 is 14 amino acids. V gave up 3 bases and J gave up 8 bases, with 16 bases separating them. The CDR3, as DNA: TGTGCCAGCAGCTTGAGTGCCAACTCAGGGGGCTACACCTTC. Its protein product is CASSLSANSGGYTF. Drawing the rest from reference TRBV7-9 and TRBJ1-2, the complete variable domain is DTGVSQNPRHKITKRGQNVTFRCDPISEHNRLYWYRQTLGQGPEFLTYFQNEAQLEKSRLLSDRFSAERPKGSFSTLEIQRTEQGDSAMYLCASSLSANSGGYTFGSGTRLTVV.

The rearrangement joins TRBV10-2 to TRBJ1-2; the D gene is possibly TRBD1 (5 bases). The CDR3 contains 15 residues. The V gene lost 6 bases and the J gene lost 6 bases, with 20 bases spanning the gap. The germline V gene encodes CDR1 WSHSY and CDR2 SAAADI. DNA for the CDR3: TGCGCCAGCAGCGCCCCCAGGGAGGGGATGGATGGCTACACCTTC. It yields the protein CASSAPREGMDGYTF.

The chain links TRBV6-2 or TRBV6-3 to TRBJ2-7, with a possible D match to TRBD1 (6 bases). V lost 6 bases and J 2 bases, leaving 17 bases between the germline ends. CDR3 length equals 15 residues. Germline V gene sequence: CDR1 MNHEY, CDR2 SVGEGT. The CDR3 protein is CASSPGWGLTYEQYF. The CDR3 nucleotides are TGTGCCAGCAGCCCGGGGTGGGGGCTGACCTACGAGCAGTACTTC.

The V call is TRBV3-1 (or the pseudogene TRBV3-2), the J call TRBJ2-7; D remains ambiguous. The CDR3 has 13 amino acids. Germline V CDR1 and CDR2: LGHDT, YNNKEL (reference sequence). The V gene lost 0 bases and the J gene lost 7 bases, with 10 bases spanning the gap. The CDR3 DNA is TGTGCCAGCAGCCAAGAGTCCCACCGGGAGCAGTACTTC. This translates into CASSQESHREQYF.

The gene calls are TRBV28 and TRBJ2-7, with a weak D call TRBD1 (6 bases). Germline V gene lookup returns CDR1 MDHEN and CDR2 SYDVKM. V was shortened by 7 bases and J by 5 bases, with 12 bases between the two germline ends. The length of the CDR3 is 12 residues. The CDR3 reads CASKDGGHEQYF. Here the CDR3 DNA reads TGTGCCAGCAAAGATGGGGGCCACGAGCAGTACTTC. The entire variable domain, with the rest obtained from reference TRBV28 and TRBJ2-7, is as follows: DVKVTQSSRYLVKRTGEKVFLECVQDMDHENMFWYRQDPGLGLRLIYFSYDVKMKEKGDIPEGYSVSREKKERFSLILESASTNQTSMYLCASKDGGHEQYFGPGTRLTVT.

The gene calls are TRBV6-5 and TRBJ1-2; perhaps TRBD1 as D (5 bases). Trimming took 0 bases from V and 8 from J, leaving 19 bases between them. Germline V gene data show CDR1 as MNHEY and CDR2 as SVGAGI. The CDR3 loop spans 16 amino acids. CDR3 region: CASSYSTGGPTGGYTF. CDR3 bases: TGTGCCAGCAGTTACTCGACGGGGGGTCCTACAGGCGGCTACACCTTC.

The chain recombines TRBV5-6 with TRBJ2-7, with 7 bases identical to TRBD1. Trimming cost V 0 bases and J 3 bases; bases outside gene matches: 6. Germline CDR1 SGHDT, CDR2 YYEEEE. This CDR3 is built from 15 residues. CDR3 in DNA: TGTGCCAGCAGCTTGGATGGCAGGGGGAGCTACGAGCAGTACTTC. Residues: CASSLDGRGSYEQYF. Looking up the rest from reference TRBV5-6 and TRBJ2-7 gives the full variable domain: DAGVTQSPTHLIKTRGQQVTLRCSPKSGHDTVSWYQQALGQGPQFIFQYYEEEERQRGNFPDRFSGHQFPNYSSELNVNALLLGDSALYLCASSLDGRGSYEQYFGPGTRLTVT.

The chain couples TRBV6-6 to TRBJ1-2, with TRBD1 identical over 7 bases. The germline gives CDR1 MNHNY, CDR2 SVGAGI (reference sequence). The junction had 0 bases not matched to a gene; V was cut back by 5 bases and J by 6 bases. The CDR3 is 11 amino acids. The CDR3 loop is CASSTGDGYTF. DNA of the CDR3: TGTGCCAGCAGTACAGGGGATGGCTACACCTTC.

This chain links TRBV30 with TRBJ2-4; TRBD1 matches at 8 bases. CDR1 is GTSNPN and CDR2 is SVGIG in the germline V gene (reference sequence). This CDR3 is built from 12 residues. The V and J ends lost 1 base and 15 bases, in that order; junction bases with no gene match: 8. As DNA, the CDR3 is TGTGCCTGGAGTGACAACAGGGGGGAGTGGTACTTC. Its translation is CAWSDNRGEWYF.

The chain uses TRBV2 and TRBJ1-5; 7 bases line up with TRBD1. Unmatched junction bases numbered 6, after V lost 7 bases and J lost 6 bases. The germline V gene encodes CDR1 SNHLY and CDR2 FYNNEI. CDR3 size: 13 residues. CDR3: CASTGTVGQPQHF. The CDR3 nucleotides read TGTGCCAGCACCGGGACAGTCGGTCAGCCCCAGCATTTT.

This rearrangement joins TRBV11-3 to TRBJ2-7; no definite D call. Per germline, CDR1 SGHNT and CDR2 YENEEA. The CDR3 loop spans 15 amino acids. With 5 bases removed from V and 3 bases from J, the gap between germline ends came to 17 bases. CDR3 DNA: TGTGCCAGCAGCGACGGGTCAGATATTCGCTACGAGCAGTACTTC. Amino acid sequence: CASSDGSDIRYEQYF.

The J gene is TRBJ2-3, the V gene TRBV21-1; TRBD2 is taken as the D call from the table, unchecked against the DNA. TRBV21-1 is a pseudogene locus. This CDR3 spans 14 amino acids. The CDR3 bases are TGTGCCAGCAGCACAGCGGGAGGCACAGATACGCAGTATTTT. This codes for CASSTAGGTDTQYF.

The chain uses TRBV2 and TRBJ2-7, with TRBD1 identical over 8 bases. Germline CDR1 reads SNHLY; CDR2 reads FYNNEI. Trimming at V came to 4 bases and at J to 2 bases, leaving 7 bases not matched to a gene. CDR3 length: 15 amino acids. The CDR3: CASSVSRDRPYEQYF. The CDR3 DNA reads TGTGCCAGCAGTGTATCCCGGGACAGGCCCTACGAGCAGTACTTC.

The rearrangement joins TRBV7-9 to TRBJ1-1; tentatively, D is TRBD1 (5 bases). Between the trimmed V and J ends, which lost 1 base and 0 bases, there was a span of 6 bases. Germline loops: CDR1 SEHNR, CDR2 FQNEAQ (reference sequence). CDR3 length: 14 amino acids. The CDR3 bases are TGTGCCAGCAGCTTAGGGACATTGAACACTGAAGCTTTCTTT. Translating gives CASSLGTLNTEAFF.

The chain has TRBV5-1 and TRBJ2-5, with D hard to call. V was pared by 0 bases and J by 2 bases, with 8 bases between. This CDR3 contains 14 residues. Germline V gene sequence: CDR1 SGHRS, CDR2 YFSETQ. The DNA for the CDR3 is TGCGCCAGCAGCTTGGGTGGGCAGCAAGAGACCCAGTACTTC. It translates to CASSLGGQQETQYF.

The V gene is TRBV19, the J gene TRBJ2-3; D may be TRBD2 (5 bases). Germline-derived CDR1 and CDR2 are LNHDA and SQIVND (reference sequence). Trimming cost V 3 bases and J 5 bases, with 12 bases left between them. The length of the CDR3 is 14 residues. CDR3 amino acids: CASSIMGSGDTQYF. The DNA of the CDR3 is TGTGCCAGTAGTATTATGGGAAGCGGAGATACGCAGTATTTT.

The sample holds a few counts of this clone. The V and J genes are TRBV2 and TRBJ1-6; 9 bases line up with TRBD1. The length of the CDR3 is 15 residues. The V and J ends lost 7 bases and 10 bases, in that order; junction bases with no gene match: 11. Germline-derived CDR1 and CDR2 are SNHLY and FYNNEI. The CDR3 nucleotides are TGTGCCAGCACACCCGGGACAGGGTTTCGATCACCCCTCCACTTT. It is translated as CASTPGTGFRSPLHF. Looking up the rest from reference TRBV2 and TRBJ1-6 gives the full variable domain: EPEVTQTPSHQVTQMGQEVILRCVPISNHLYFYWYRQILGQKVEFLVSFYNNEISEKSEIFDDQFSVERPDGSNFTLKIRSTKLEDSAMYFCASTPGTGFRSPLHFGNGTRLTVT.

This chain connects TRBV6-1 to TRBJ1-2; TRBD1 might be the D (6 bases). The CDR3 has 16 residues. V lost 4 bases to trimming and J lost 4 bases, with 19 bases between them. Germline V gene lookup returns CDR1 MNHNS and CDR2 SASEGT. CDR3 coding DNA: TGTGCCAGCAGTGCCCCAACGGGGGGCGATATCTATGGCTACACCTTC. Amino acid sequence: CASSAPTGGDIYGYTF.

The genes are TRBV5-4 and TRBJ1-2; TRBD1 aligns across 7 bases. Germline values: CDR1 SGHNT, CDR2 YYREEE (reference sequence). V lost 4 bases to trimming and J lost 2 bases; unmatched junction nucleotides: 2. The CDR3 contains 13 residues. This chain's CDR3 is CASSLGQNYGYTF. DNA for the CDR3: TGTGCCAGCAGCCTGGGACAGAACTATGGCTACACCTTC.

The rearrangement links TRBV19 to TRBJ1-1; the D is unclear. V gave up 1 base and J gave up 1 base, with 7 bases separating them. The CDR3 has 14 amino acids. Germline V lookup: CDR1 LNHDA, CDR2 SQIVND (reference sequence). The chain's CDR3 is CASSIGRGNTEAFF. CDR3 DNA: TGTGCCAGTAGTATAGGCCGGGGGAACACTGAAGCTTTCTTT.

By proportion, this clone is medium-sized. The CDR3 region has the DNA TGTGCCAGCAGCTCCCGGGACAGGGTGGAGACCCAGTACTTC. As protein: CASSSRDRVETQYF. This chain joins TRBV11-3 and TRBJ2-5, with 9 positions matching TRBD1. Germline V CDR1 and CDR2: SGHNT, YENEEA. The CDR3 length is 14 residues. J gave up 5 bases and V 4 bases, and 5 bases lay outside the gene matches. Complete variable domain (other parts from reference TRBV11-3 and TRBJ2-5): EAGVVQSPRYKIIEKKQPVAFWCNPISGHNTLYWYLQNLGQGPELLIRYENEEAVDDSQLPKDRFSAERLKGVDSTLKIQPAELGDSAVYLCASSSRDRVETQYFGPGTRLLVL.